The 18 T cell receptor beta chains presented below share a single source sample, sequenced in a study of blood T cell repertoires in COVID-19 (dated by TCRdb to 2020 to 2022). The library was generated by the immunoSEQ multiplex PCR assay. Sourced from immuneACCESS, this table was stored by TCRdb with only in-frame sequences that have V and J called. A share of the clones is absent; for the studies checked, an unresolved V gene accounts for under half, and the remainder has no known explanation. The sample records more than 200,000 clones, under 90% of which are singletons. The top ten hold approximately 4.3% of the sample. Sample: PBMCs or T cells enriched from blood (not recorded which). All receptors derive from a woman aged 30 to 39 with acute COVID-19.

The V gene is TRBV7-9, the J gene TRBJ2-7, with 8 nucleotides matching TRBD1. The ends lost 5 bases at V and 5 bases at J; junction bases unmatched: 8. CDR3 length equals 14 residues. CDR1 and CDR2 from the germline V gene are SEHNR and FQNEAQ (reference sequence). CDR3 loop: CASSIVDRENEQYF. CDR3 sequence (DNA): TGTGCCAGCAGCATAGTGGACAGGGAAAACGAGCAGTACTTC. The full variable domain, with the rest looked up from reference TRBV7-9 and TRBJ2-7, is DTGVSQNPRHKITKRGQNVTFRCDPISEHNRLYWYRQTLGQGPEFLTYFQNEAQLEKSRLLSDRFSAERPKGSFSTLEIQRTEQGDSAMYLCASSIVDRENEQYFGPGTRLTVT.

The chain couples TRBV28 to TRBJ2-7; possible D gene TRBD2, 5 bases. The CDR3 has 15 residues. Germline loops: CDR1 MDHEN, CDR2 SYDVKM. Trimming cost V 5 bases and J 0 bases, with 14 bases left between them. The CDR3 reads CASSGRGVPSYEQYF. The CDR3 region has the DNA TGTGCCAGCAGTGGGAGAGGTGTACCCTCCTACGAGCAGTACTTC.

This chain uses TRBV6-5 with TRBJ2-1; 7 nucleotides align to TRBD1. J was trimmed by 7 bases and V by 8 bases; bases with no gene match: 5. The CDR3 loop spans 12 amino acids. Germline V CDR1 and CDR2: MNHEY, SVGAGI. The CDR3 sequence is CASCTGVNEQFF. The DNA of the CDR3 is TGTGCCAGCTGCACAGGGGTGAATGAGCAGTTCTTC.

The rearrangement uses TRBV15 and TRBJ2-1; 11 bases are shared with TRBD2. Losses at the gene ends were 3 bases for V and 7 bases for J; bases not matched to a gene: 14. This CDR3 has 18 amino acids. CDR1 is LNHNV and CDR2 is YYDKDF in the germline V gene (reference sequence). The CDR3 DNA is TGTGCCACCAGCAGGGCTGACTGGAGTAGCGGGGGGGTAAATGAGCAGTTCTTC. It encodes CATSRADWSSGGVNEQFF.

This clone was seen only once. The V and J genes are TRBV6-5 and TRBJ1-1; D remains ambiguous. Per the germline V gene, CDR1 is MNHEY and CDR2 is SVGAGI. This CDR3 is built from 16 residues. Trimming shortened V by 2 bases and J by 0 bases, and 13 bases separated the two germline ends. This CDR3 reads CASSYGFGLMNTEAFF. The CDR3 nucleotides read TGTGCCAGCAGTTACGGGTTTGGACTTATGAACACTGAAGCTTTCTTT.

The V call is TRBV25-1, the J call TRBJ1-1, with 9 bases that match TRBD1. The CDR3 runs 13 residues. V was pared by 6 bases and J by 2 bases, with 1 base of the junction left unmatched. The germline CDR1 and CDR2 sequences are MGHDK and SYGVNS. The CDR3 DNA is TGTGCCAGCAGGACAGGGGGTAACACTGAAGCTTTCTTT. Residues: CASRTGGNTEAFF.

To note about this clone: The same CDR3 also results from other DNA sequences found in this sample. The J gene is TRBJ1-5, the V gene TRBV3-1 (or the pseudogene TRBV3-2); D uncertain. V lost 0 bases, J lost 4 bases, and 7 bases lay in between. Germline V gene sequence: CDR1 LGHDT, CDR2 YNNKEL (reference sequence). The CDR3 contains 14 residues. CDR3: CASSQDPGNQPQHF. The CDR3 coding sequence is TGTGCCAGCAGCCAAGATCCAGGAAATCAGCCCCAGCATTTT.

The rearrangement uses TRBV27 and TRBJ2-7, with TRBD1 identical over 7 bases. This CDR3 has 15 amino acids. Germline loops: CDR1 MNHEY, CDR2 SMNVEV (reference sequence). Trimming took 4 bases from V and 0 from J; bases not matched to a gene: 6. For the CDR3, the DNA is TGTGCCAGCAGTTACCGGGACAGTCCCTCCTACGAGCAGTACTTC. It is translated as CASSYRDSPSYEQYF.

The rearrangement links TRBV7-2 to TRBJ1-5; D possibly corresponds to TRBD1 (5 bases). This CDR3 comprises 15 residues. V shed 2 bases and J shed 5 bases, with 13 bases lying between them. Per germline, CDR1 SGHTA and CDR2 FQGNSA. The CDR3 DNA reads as TGTGCCAGCAGCTTACGGCAGGGAGGGGATCAGCCCCAGCATTTT. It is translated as CASSLRQGGDQPQHF. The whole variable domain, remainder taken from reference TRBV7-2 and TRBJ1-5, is GAGVSQSPSNKVTEKGKDVELRCDPISGHTALYWYRQSLGQGLEFLIYFQGNSAPDKSGLPSDRFSAERTGGSVSTLTIQRTQQEDSAVYLCASSLRQGGDQPQHFGDGTRLSIL.

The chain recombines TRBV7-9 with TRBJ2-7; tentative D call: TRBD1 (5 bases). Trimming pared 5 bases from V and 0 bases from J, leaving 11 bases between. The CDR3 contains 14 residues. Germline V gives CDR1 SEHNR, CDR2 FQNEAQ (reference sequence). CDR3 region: CASSAPQGSYEQYF. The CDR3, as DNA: TGTGCCAGCAGCGCACCCCAGGGCTCCTACGAGCAGTACTTC.

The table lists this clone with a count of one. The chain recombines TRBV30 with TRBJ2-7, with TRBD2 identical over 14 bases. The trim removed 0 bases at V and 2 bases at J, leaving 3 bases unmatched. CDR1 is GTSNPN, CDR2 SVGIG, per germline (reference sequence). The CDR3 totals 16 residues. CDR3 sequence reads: CAWSVPTSGGAYEQYF. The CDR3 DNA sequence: TGTGCCTGGAGTGTACCGACTAGCGGGGGGGCCTACGAGCAGTACTTC.

The CDR3 DNA follows: TGTGCCACCAGCAGAGAAGGCCTCAGGTATAGGAACAATCAGCCCCAGCATTTT. Translating it yields CATSREGLRYRNNQPQHF. The rearrangement uses TRBV15 and TRBJ1-5; D remains ambiguous. The CDR3 has 18 residues. V lost 0 bases to trimming and J lost 3 bases, with 18 bases between them. Germline CDR1 reads LNHNV; CDR2 reads YYDKDF (reference sequence).

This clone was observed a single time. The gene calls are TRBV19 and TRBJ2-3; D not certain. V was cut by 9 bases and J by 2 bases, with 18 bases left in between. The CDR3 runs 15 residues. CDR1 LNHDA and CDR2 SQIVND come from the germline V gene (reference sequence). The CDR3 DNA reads TGTGCCAGCACCAACCGGTCACCTCTCACAGATACGCAGTATTTT. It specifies CASTNRSPLTDTQYF.

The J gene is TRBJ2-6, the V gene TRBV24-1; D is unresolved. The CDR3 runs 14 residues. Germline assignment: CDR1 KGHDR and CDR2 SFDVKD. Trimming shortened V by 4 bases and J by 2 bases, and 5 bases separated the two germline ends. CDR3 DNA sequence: TGTGCCACCAGTGACGTTACTGGGGCCAACGTCCTGACTTTC. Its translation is CATSDVTGANVLTF.

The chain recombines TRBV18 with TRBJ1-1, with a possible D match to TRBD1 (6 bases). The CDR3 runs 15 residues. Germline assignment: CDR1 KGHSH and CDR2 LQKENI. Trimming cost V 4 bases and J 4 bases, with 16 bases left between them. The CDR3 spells CASSQGVTGTTEAFF. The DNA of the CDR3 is TGTGCCAGCTCACAGGGGGTTACAGGGACCACTGAAGCTTTCTTT.

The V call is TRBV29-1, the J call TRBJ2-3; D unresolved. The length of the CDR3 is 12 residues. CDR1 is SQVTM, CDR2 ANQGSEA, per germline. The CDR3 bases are TGCAGGACTTCTTCTGGCACAGATACGCAGTATTTT. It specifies CRTSSGTDTQYF.

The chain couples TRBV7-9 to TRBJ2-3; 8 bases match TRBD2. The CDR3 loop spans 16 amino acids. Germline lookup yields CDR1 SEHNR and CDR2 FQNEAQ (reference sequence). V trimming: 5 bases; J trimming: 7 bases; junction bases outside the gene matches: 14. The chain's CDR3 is CASSGRSLAVSNTQYF. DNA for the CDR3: TGTGCCAGCAGCGGCCGATCACTAGCGGTTTCGAATACGCAGTATTTT.

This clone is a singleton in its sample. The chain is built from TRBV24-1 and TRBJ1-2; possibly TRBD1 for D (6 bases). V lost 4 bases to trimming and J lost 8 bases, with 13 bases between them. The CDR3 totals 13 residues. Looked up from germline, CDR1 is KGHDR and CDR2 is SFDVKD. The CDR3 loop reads CATSDQDRKGYTF. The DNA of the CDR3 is TGTGCCACCAGTGACCAGGACAGAAAGGGCTACACCTTC.